This TCR beta chain was identified in a study of blood T cell repertoires in COVID-19. The overall study: PBMCs, B-cell-depleted T cells, or T cells were the source of the cDNA or gDNA that made up the material.

This CDR3 region has 17 residues. Looked up from germline, CDR1 is SGHTA and CDR2 is FQGNSA. With 1 base clipped from V and 9 bases from J, the junction kept 15 bases outside the gene matches. The study drew participants aged roughly 18 to 95 years from approximately 23 US areas. Clinical history reported by participants formed the basis on which cohorts were assigned. Exposed participants came across a COVID-19 case within 2 weeks before study entry. Assay: immunoSEQ multiplex PCR; the TCRdb copy retains only in-frame clones and omits some. The sample consists of 180,000 or so clones, nearly 80% of them appearing once.

The clonotype originates from a man between 60 and 75 years old who had been exposed to COVID-19. The genes are TRBV7-2 and TRBJ2-1; TRBD2 aligns across 7 bases. The sequenced sample consisted of PBMCs or T cells enriched from blood (not recorded which). CDR3 sequence reads: CASSLGAPGLQGSEQFF. CDR3 nucleotides: TGTGCCAGCAGCTTAGGGGCACCGGGACTACAAGGATCTGAGCAGTTCTTC. Complete variable domain (other parts from reference TRBV7-2 and TRBJ2-1): GAGVSQSPSNKVTEKGKDVELRCDPISGHTALYWYRQSLGQGLEFLIYFQGNSAPDKSGLPSDRFSAERTGGSVSTLTIQRTQQEDSAVYLCASSLGAPGLQGSEQFFGPGTRLTVL.